A single sample is the source of the 17 T cell receptor beta chains below, sequenced in a study of blood T cell repertoires in COVID-19. Generated by immunoSEQ multiplex PCR, the TCRdb table keeps only in-frame clones and is missing some. The table lists approximately 170,000 clones, over 65% of them singletons. The sequenced sample consisted of PBMCs or T cells enriched from blood (not recorded which). The receptors were sampled from a woman in her forties or fifties who had recovered from COVID-19.

The rearrangement links TRBV29-1 to TRBJ2-3; 11 bases match TRBD1. The J segment lost 7 bases and the V segment lost 7 bases, leaving 13 bases of the junction unmatched. This CDR3 is 15 amino acids long. Germline values: CDR1 SQVTM, CDR2 ANQGSEA. CDR3 nucleotides: TGCAGCGCCAGTGACCGGGACAGGGGGTCATATACGCAGTATTTT. Amino acid sequence: CSASDRDRGSYTQYF.

The chain is built from TRBV28 and TRBJ2-3, with no clear D. Trimming took 2 bases from V and 0 from J, leaving 6 bases between them. Germline V gene data show CDR1 as MDHEN and CDR2 as SYDVKM. The CDR3 runs to 14 residues. CDR3 sequence reads: CASSLTDSTDTQYF. CDR3 sequence (DNA): TGTGCCAGCAGTTTAACAGATAGCACAGATACGCAGTATTTT.

V usage is TRBV30 and J usage is TRBJ1-3; D perhaps matches TRBD1 (6 bases). The V and J ends lost 2 bases and 5 bases respectively, with 22 bases between them. Germline V gene sequence: CDR1 GTSNPN, CDR2 SVGIG (reference sequence). This CDR3 has 17 residues. In DNA form, the CDR3 reads TGTGCCTGGAGTCCCGGACGAACACAGGGATTCAGAAACACCATATATTTT. Translation gives CAWSPGRTQGFRNTIYF.

The CDR3 DNA reads as TGTGCCAGCAGTTCCCAGTTCTCCTATGGCTACACCTTC. Protein: CASSSQFSYGYTF. The J gene is TRBJ1-2, the V gene TRBV12-3 or TRBV12-4; D remains unclear. V was trimmed by 4 bases and J by 4 bases, leaving 10 bases between them. This CDR3 is 13 amino acids long.

This sequence joins TRBV6-6 and TRBJ2-2, with D tentatively TRBD1 (5 bases). V gave up 7 bases and J gave up 6 bases, with 9 bases separating them. The CDR3 runs 12 residues. The V gene's germline CDR1 is MNHNY and CDR2 SVGAGI (reference sequence). CDR3 bases: TGTGCCAGCATGAAGGGGTCCGGGGAGCTGTTTTTT. It is translated as CASMKGSGELFF.

The chain joins TRBV28 to TRBJ1-2, with D perhaps TRBD1 (5 bases). Looked up from germline, CDR1 is MDHEN and CDR2 is SYDVKM. The CDR3 has 17 residues. Trimming stripped 3 bases from V and 0 bases from J, with 17 bases between. The CDR3 DNA reads TGTGCCAGCAGTTTGATTTCAGGGTGGGCGGCTAACTATGGCTACACCTTC. It specifies CASSLISGWAANYGYTF.

The V and J genes are TRBV30 and TRBJ2-3; 11 bases line up with TRBD1. Germline values: CDR1 GTSNPN, CDR2 SVGIG (reference sequence). The CDR3 has 13 residues. V was pared by 6 bases and J by 3 bases, with 2 bases of the junction left unmatched. CDR3 DNA sequence: TGTGCCTGCCGGGACAGGGGGACAGATACGCAGTATTTT. This gives the protein CACRDRGTDTQYF.

This rearrangement joins TRBV7-9 to TRBJ1-3; no clear D. Looked up from germline, CDR1 is SEHNR and CDR2 is FQNEAQ (reference sequence). The CDR3 totals 14 residues. Trimming shortened V by 0 bases and J by 8 bases, and 11 bases separated the two germline ends. The CDR3, as DNA: TGTGCCAGCAGCTTAGCGGTAGTGGGAGACACCATATATTTT. Translation gives CASSLAVVGDTIYF.

Written as DNA, the CDR3 is TGTGCCAGTAGCGGGACAGGGGTACTGGAGACCCAGTACTTC. Amino acids: CASSGTGVLETQYF. V is TRBV19 and J is TRBJ2-5; 10 positions agree with TRBD1. CDR3 length: 14 amino acids. The ends lost 6 bases at V and 5 bases at J; junction bases unmatched: 6. Germline V lookup: CDR1 LNHDA, CDR2 SQIVND (reference sequence).

This chain links TRBV5-8 with TRBJ2-5; 7 bases match TRBD1. V was clipped by 3 bases and J by 1 base; unmatched bases: 9. The CDR3 is 16 amino acids. Germline V gives CDR1 SGHTS, CDR2 YDEGEE. This CDR3 reads CASSYRGPRSQETQYF. The CDR3 coding sequence is TGTGCCAGCAGCTACAGGGGACCCAGATCCCAAGAGACCCAGTACTTC.

V and J are TRBV7-8 and TRBJ1-5; 7 bases align to TRBD1. V lost 5 bases and J lost 0; bases outside the gene matches: 7. Germline V gives CDR1 SGHVS, CDR2 FQNEAQ. The CDR3 is made up of 16 amino acids. The CDR3 here is CASSPGTDYSNQPQHF. The CDR3 region has the DNA TGTGCCAGCAGCCCTGGGACAGATTATAGCAATCAGCCCCAGCATTTT.

The J gene is TRBJ1-1, the V gene TRBV28; D remains unclear. V was clipped by 3 bases and J by 1 base, with 9 bases between them. Germline V gene sequence: CDR1 MDHEN, CDR2 SYDVKM. This CDR3 spans 14 amino acids. CDR3 sequence: CASSFPARNTEAFF. Written as DNA, the CDR3 is TGTGCCAGCAGTTTTCCCGCCAGGAACACTGAAGCTTTCTTT.

The chain links TRBV9 to TRBJ1-1; D gene ambiguous. Germline CDR1 is SGDLS and CDR2 is YYNGEE. The V end lost 3 bases, the J end lost 3 bases, and 9 bases lay between the germline ends. This CDR3 spans 13 amino acids. Written as DNA, the CDR3 is TGTGCCAGCAGCGACTCGCGGCACACTGAAGCTTTCTTT. This encodes CASSDSRHTEAFF.

This clone has just a few counts. The V and J genes are TRBV30 and TRBJ1-1, with D perhaps TRBD1 (5 bases). Germline values: CDR1 GTSNPN, CDR2 SVGIG (reference sequence). Trimming shortened V by 3 bases and J by 4 bases, and 15 bases separated the two germline ends. This CDR3 has 14 amino acids. In DNA form, the CDR3 reads TGTGCCTGGAGAACTTCAGGGTCGGGCACTGAAGCTTTCTTT. As protein: CAWRTSGSGTEAFF.

CDR3 nucleotides: TGTGCCAGCAGCGACAGAGGGGGTAACTATGGCTACACCTTC. Translated, it gives CASSDRGGNYGYTF. This chain links TRBV7-8 with TRBJ1-2, with TRBD1 as a possible D gene (6 bases). Per germline, CDR1 SGHVS and CDR2 FQNEAQ. The CDR3 runs to 14 residues. V lost 5 bases and J lost 1, with 11 bases in between.

The gene calls are TRBV3-1 (or the pseudogene TRBV3-2) and TRBJ1-1; D is unresolved. V lost 4 bases, J lost 8 bases, and 20 bases lay in between. The length of the CDR3 is 15 residues. Germline V gene lookup returns CDR1 LGHDT and CDR2 YNNKEL (reference sequence). The CDR3 here is CASSPRETVPREAFF. CDR3 sequence (DNA): TGTGCCAGCAGCCCCCGGGAAACGGTCCCACGCGAAGCTTTCTTT.

V is TRBV1 and J is TRBJ2-7; the table calls TRBD2, which could not be checked here. TRBV1 is noted as a pseudogene. This CDR3 region has 19 residues. Here the CDR3 reads CTSSQKPGLAGGPPGEQYV. CDR3 in DNA: TGCACCAGCAGCCAAAAACCCGGCCTAGCGGGAGGGCCCCCAGGCGAGCAGTACGTC.